The 3 T cell receptor beta chains below all came from one sample that was sequenced in a study of blood T cell repertoires in COVID-19. Repertoires were generated with immunoSEQ multiplex PCR, while TCRdb's copy carries only in-frame clones and drops some. The table records some 200,000 clones, 60% to 80% of them present only once. The sequencing input was PBMCs or T cells enriched from blood (not recorded which). Every receptor here comes from a woman between 50 and 59 years old who had recovered from COVID-19.

About this clone itself: The same CDR3 arises from other DNA sequences in this sample as well. The chain is built from TRBV10-3 and TRBJ1-5; TRBD1 aligns across 9 bases. The CDR3 runs to 13 residues. From germline, CDR1 is ENHRY and CDR2 SYGVKD. With V trimmed by 4 bases and J by 5 bases, 0 bases remained unmatched. The CDR3 DNA is TGTGCCATCAGTGGACAGGGGGATCAGCCCCAGCATTTT. Residues: CAISGQGDQPQHF.

Here the CDR3 DNA reads TGTGCCAGCGTACTAGGGCGGCTGGCCGGCTACACCTTC. Residues: CASVLGRLAGYTF. This chain connects TRBV6-5 to TRBJ1-2, with no clear D. Germline V gene data show CDR1 as MNHEY and CDR2 as SVGAGI. The ends were cut back, 8 bases at V and 8 bases at J, with 18 bases in the middle. CDR3 size: 13 residues.

The genes are TRBV19 and TRBJ2-1; TRBD1 aligns across 7 bases. The CDR3 has 15 residues. V was clipped by 5 bases and J by 8 bases; unmatched bases: 12. CDR1 is LNHDA, CDR2 SQIVND, per germline (reference sequence). The CDR3 spells CASSEGQQDWYEQFF. DNA of the CDR3: TGTGCCAGTAGTGAGGGACAGCAAGATTGGTATGAGCAGTTCTTC.